The clone carrying this T cell receptor (beta chain) was seen a few times. Its antigen remains unknown. The data were obtained in a study of vaccination and CD4 T cells after COVID-19. On the study more broadly: Some control cultures received a CEFX pool, which served as the positive control. Others received an HIV-1 Nef pool or no peptide.

The V gene lost 2 bases and the J gene lost 2 bases, with 4 bases spanning the gap. Germline loops: CDR1 WNHNN, CDR2 SYGVQD (reference sequence). This CDR3 has 14 amino acids. The Oncomine TCR Beta short-read assay was what sequenced the DNA obtained from cultured CD4+ T cells. Investigators obtained genomic DNA by extraction from cultured CD4+ T cells. Via MiXCR, TCRdb re-called the PCR reads, giving one row per CDR3 protein. The table lists about 15,000 distinct CDR3 sequences, approximately 26% of them singletons. Described treatment: approximately nine-day PBMC culture with coronavirus spike peptide pools or control peptides (ViraFEST assay). TCRs were sequenced by ViraFEST after antigen-specific T cells had been expanded with peptide pools. Positive PCR tests came between March and December 2020, ahead of the US Alpha, Beta and Delta variants.

The sequencing sample was made of cultured CD4+ T cells from blood. V usage is TRBV10-1 and J usage is TRBJ2-6, with D hard to call. This TCR was recovered from a human donor with COVID-19. The chain's CDR3 is CASSETAGANVLTF. The CDR3 nucleotides are TGCGCCAGCAGTGAGACTGCTGGGGCCAACGTCCTGACTTTC.